This T cell receptor beta chain was retrieved from a study of identical twins. TCRdb called the 5' RACE reads again in MiXCR, with one record for every CDR3 protein. The top ten hold 1.5% to 2% of the sample, which has approximately 700,000 distinct CDR3 sequences, roughly 6% seen once. Germline V gives CDR1 DFQATT, CDR2 SNEGSKA (reference sequence). The CDR3 spans 14 residues. The J segment lost 7 bases and the V segment lost 5 bases, leaving 10 bases of the junction unmatched. The rearrangement uses TRBV20-1 and TRBJ2-1; TRBD2 aligns across 8 bases. Specimen: naive T cells sorted from blood. The origin of this receptor is a man younger than 35 in good health. CDR3 region: CSAVSGTSINEQFF. Written as DNA, the CDR3 is TGCAGTGCTGTTTCCGGGACTAGTATAAATGAGCAGTTCTTC.